The source of this T cell receptor beta chain is a study of blood T cell repertoires in COVID-19. This clone came up a few times. Participant ages covered roughly 18 to 89 years across 25 or so US areas. Cohorts were based on clinical histories the participants reported. V was clipped by 0 bases and J by 1 base, with 12 bases between them. The CDR3 is 16 amino acids. CDR1 MNHNS and CDR2 SASEGT come from the germline V gene. In the source study's methods: Reference gene primer amplification in the assay estimated nucleated cell counts. The repertoire was sequenced with immunoSEQ multiplex PCR; TCRdb's copy has only in-frame clones and lacks some. The V and J calls and clone size come from that table; D and trimming were worked out from the DNA. The sample comprises a few hundred thousand clones, approximately 78% of which are singletons, and around 9.2% rests with the top ten.

The J gene is TRBJ1-1, the V gene TRBV6-1; tentatively, D is TRBD1 (6 bases). The source is a man aged 35 to 55 who had recovered from COVID-19. Specimen: PBMCs or T cells enriched from blood (not recorded which). CDR3 protein: CASSEARGRGNTEAFF. CDR3 nucleotides: TGTGCCAGCAGTGAAGCGCGCGGCAGGGGGAACACTGAAGCTTTCTTT.